These T cell receptor beta chains were read from a single sample in a study of shared clonotypes between healthy human individuals. Repertoires were generated with immunoSEQ multiplex PCR, while TCRdb's copy carries only in-frame clones and drops some. The data hold about 1 million clones, with approximately 76% observed a single time. Sequencing was done on a sample of memory CD4+ T cells sorted from blood. The receptors were gathered from a man aged 18 to 35 in good health. Each CDR3 is given with its conserved first and last residue. A D gene is named only where the DNA matches it firmly. The listing skips clone size in some rows; elsewhere it reads once, few, many or a size class.

CASSQTPGSYNEQFF	TGTGCCAGCAGCCAAACCCCGGGCTCCTACAATGAGCAGTTCTTC	TRBV5-8	TRBJ2-1	.	.
CASSPALANYEQYF	TGTGCCAGCAGCCCCGCCCTAGCCAACTACGAGCAGTACTTC	TRBV7-2	TRBJ2-7	.	.
CASSEPYNSPLHF	TGTGCCAGCAGTGAACCGTATAATTCACCCCTCCACTTT	TRBV6-1	TRBJ1-6	.	.
CASSIARDRGPPLHF	TGTGCCAGTAGTATAGCCCGGGACAGGGGACCACCCCTCCACTTT	TRBV19	TRBJ1-6	TRBD1	.
CASSESGQGRYEQYF	TGCGCCAGCAGTGAGTCTGGACAGGGCCGCTACGAGCAGTACTTC	TRBV10-1	TRBJ2-7	TRBD1	.
CASTHPLQDTQYF	TGTGCCAGCACACACCCCCTCCAGGATACGCAGTATTTT	TRBV2	TRBJ2-3	.	few
CASSTYGGSGNTIYF	TGTGCCAGCAGCACGTACGGGGGCTCTGGAAACACCATATATTTT	TRBV9	TRBJ1-3	.	.
CASSPVGGADSNQPQHF	TGTGCCAGCTCACCGGTAGGCGGAGCGGATAGCAATCAGCCCCAGCATTTT	TRBV18	TRBJ1-5	.	.
CASSFVRAAGLENTIYF	TGTGCCAGCAGCTTCGTCAGGGCCGCGGGTCTGGAAAACACCATATATTTT	TRBV5-8	TRBJ1-3	.	once
CASSLDRERGSGNTGELFF	TGTGCCAGCAGCTTAGACCGAGAGCGGGGCTCAGGGAACACCGGGGAGCTGTTTTTT	TRBV11-3	TRBJ2-2	TRBD2	few
CASRVDPGTRYNTQYF	TGTGCCAGCAGGGTTGATCCGGGAACCAGATATAATACGCAGTATTTT	TRBV5-4	TRBJ2-3	.	.
CASSHRGTGRDAEAFF	TGCGCCAGCAGCCATAGAGGGACAGGGAGGGACGCTGAAGCTTTCTTT	TRBV5-1	TRBJ1-1	TRBD1	once
CASRLAGSRSYEQYF	TGTGCAAGTCGCTTAGCCGGGAGCCGCTCCTACGAGCAGTACTTC	TRBV12-2	TRBJ2-7	.	.
CASSSGARGYTF	TGTGCCAGCAGCAGCGGGGCTCGGGGCTACACCTTC	TRBV9	TRBJ1-2	.	.
CASSQDRGGFYEQYF	TGCGCCAGCAGCCAAGACCGGGGAGGGTTCTACGAGCAGTACTTC	TRBV4-3	TRBJ2-7	TRBD2	few
CAIWGGITSGIGANVLTF	TGTGCCATCTGGGGGGGAATTACCAGCGGGATTGGGGCCAACGTCCTGACTTTC	TRBV10-3	TRBJ2-6	TRBD2	few
CASSLRRSLYNEQFF	TGTGCCAGCAGCTTGAGACGATCCCTATACAATGAGCAGTTCTTC	TRBV5-4	TRBJ2-1	.	once
CASSSPGNEQYF	TGTGCCAGCAGCTCCCCGGGGAACGAGCAGTACTTC	TRBV5-4	TRBJ2-7	.	.
CASSLGARNTEAFF	TGTGCCAGCAGCTTGGGCGCACGGAACACTGAAGCTTTCTTT	TRBV5-4	TRBJ1-1	.	.
CASSPRDRANYGYTF	TGTGCCAGCAGCCCGAGGGACAGAGCTAACTATGGCTACACCTTC	TRBV13	TRBJ1-2	TRBD1	.
CASSLYYEQYF	TGTGCCAGCAGCTTATACTACGAGCAGTACTTC	TRBV7-8	TRBJ2-7	.	.
CASRASSDTQYF	TGTGCCTCACGGGCTAGCTCAGATACGCAGTATTTT	TRBV6-1	TRBJ2-3	.	.
CAAAKIGREFYEQYF	TGCGCAGCAGCCAAGATAGGACGGGAGTTCTACGAGCAGTACTTC	TRBV4-3	TRBJ2-7	.	once
CASSLDGSSLYGYTF	TGCGCCAGCAGCTTGGATGGCAGTTCCCTCTATGGCTACACCTTC	TRBV5-1	TRBJ1-2	.	.
CASSLRDRGVYEQYF	TGTGCCAGCAGTTTGCGAGACAGGGGGGTCTACGAGCAGTACTTC	TRBV27	TRBJ2-7	TRBD1	many
CASSGGMGLAETQYF	TGTGCCAGCAGCGGGGGAATGGGACTAGCAGAGACCCAGTACTTC	TRBV11-2	TRBJ2-5	TRBD2	.
CASSVAGGLNTGELFF	TGTGCCAGCAGCGTAGCGGGGGGCCTTAACACCGGGGAGCTGTTTTTT	TRBV9	TRBJ2-2	.	.
CASSGGTPSTDTQYF	TGTGCCAGCAGTGGCGGGACTCCTAGCACAGATACGCAGTATTTT	TRBV2	TRBJ2-3	.	.
CASSFASGDHYEQYF	TGTGCCAGCAGCTTCGCTTCAGGGGACCACTACGAGCAGTACTTC	TRBV7-3	TRBJ2-7	.	.
CASRTDSAGELFF	TGCGCCAGCAGGACAGACAGTGCCGGGGAGCTGTTTTTT	TRBV10-1	TRBJ2-2	.	.
CASSPAGGSYNEQFF	TGTGCCAGCAGCCCCGCCGGGGGATCCTACAATGAGCAGTTCTTC	TRBV7-3	TRBJ2-1	.	.
CASSLGGQITDTQYF	TGCGCCAGCAGCTTGGGGGGACAGATCACAGATACGCAGTATTTT	TRBV5-1	TRBJ2-3	TRBD1	.
CASSLEQAYEQYF	TGCGCCAGCAGCTTGGAACAAGCCTACGAGCAGTACTTC	TRBV5-1	TRBJ2-7	.	.
CASSLGRGALSYNSPLHF	TGTGCCAGCAGCTTAGGGCGAGGGGCCCTCTCCTATAATTCACCCCTCCACTTT	TRBV7-8	TRBJ1-6	.	.
CASSSILGNTGELFF	TGTGCCAGCAGCTCTATTCTAGGGAACACCGGGGAGCTGTTTTTT	TRBV5-4	TRBJ2-2	.	few